This TCR beta chain was recorded in a study of T cell responses to AZD1222 COVID-19 vaccine. CDR1 and CDR2 (germline): SNHLY, FYNNEI. The CDR3 spans 14 residues. Trimming took 4 bases from V and 2 from J, leaving 12 bases between them. Generated by immunoSEQ multiplex PCR, the TCRdb table keeps only in-frame clones and is missing some. The table shows more than 100,000 clones, with roughly 92% occurring only once. The source was peripheral blood, collected on day 0 of AZD1222 vaccination. This chain links TRBV2 with TRBJ2-7; tentative D call: TRBD1 (6 bases). The sequence was obtained from an adult in good health. CDR3 coding DNA: TGTGCCAGCAGTGGACAGGCCGTAACCTACGAGCAGTACTTC. Translating gives CASSGQAVTYEQYF.